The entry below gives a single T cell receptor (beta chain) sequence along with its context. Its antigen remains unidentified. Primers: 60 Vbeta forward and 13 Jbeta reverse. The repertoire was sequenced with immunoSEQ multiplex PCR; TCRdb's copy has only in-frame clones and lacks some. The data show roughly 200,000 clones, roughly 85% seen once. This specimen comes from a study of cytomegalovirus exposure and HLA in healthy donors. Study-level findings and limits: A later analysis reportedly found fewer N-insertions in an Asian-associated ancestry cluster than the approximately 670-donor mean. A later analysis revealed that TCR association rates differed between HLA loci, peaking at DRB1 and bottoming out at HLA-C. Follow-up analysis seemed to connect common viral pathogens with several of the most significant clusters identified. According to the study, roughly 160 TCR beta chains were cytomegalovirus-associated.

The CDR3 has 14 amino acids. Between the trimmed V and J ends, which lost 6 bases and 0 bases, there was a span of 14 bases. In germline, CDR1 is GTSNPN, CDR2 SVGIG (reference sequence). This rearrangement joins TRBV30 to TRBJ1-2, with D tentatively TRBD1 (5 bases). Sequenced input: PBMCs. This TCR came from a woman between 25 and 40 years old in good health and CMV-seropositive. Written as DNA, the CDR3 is TGTGCCTGTACCAGGACATATTCTAACTATGGCTACACCTTC. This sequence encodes CACTRTYSNYGYTF.